This record concerns one T cell receptor (beta chain) sequence. These data are taken from a study of blood T cell repertoires in COVID-19. CDR3 size: 15 residues. Trimming removed 0 bases from V and 8 bases from J, with 14 bases in between. The V gene's germline CDR1 is LGHNA and CDR2 YSLEER. Profiling relied on immunoSEQ multiplex PCR, and the TCRdb table lists in-frame clones only, not all of them. The sample consists of around 150,000 clones, 93% of them appearing once. This receptor was obtained from a woman aged 60-75 years with COVID-19, enrolled during active disease. The gene calls are TRBV4-3 and TRBJ2-1, with D possibly TRBD2 on 6 matching bases. What was sequenced was peripheral blood. The DNA for the CDR3 is TGCGCCAGCAGCCAAGAAGGGACTCCCCGACATGAGCAGTTCTTC. Amino acid sequence: CASSQEGTPRHEQFF.